This TCR beta chain was identified during a study of cytomegalovirus exposure and HLA in healthy donors. The study, taken as a whole, reports: More than 150 TCR beta chains were listed as cytomegalovirus-associated.

The germline V gene has CDR1 MNHNY and CDR2 SVGAGI (reference sequence). The CDR3 spans 15 residues. V lost 0 bases and J 2 bases, leaving 8 bases between the germline ends. Profiled with immunoSEQ multiplex PCR; TCRdb holds only in-frame clones, not every one. The sample contains some 170,000 clones, less than 90% of which appear only once. Comments on this clone: Antigen unknown.

The TCR originated in a man aged 30 to 39 in good health and CMV-seropositive. Sequences were obtained from PBMCs. The chain employs TRBV6-6 and TRBJ1-3; possibly TRBD1 for D (5 bases). The CDR3 sequence: CASSYSGGAGNTIYF. For the CDR3, the DNA is TGTGCCAGCAGTTACTCGGGAGGGGCTGGAAACACCATATATTTT.